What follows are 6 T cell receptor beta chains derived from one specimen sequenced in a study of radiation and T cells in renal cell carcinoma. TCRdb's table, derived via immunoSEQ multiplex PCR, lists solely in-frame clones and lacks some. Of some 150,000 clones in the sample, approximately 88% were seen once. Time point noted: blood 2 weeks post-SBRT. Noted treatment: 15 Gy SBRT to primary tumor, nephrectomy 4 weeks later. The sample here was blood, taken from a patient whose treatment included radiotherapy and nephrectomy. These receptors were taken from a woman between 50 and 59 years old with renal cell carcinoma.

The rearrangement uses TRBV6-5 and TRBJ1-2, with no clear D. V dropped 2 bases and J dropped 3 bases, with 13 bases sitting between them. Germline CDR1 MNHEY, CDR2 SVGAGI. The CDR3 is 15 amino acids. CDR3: CASSYEYRGYYGYTF. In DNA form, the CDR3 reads TGTGCCAGCAGTTACGAATATCGGGGATACTATGGCTACACCTTC.

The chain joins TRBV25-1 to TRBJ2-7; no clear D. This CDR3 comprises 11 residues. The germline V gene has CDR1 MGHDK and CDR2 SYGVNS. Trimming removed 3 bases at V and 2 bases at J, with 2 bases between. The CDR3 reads CASSDAYEQYF. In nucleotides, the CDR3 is TGTGCCAGCAGTGACGCCTACGAGCAGTACTTC.

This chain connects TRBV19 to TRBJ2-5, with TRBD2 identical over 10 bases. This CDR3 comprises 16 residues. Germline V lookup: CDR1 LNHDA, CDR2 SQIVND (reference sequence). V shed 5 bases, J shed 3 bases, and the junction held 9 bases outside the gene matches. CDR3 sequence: CASSDRSGGSKETQYF. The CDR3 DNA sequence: TGTGCCAGTAGTGACCGTAGCGGGGGGTCTAAAGAGACCCAGTACTTC.

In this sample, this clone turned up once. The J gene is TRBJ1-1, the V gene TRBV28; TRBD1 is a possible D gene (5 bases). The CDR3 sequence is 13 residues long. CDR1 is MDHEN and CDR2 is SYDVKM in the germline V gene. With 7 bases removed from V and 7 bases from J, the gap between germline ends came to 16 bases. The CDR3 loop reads CASTLGLGVEAFF. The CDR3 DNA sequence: TGTGCCAGCACCCTGGGATTAGGGGTTGAAGCTTTCTTT.

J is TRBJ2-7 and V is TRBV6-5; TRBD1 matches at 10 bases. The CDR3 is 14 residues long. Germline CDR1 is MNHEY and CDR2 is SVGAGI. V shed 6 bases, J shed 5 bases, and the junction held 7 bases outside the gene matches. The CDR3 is CASRPGTGVHEQYF. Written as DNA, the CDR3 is TGTGCCAGCAGGCCCGGGACAGGGGTACACGAGCAGTACTTC.

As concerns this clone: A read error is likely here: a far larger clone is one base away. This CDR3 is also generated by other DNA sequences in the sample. The CDR3 loop reads CASSQRREVTETQYF. DNA of the CDR3: TGTGCCAGCAGCCAACGTAGGGAGGTCACGGAGACCCAGTACTTC. The chain is built from TRBV5-4 and TRBJ2-5; maybe TRBD2 (6 bases). The germline V gene has CDR1 SGHNT and CDR2 YYREEE (reference sequence). CDR3 length: 15 amino acids. The V and J ends lost 4 bases and 5 bases respectively, with 18 bases between them.